These 19 T cell receptor beta chains were sequenced from one sample in a study of blood T cell repertoires in COVID-19. Profiling relied on immunoSEQ multiplex PCR, and the TCRdb table lists in-frame clones only, not all of them. Among around 260,000 clones listed, around 88% were seen once. Sequencing used peripheral blood. All receptors derive from a man aged 25-40 years with acute or convalescent COVID-19.

V is TRBV5-6 and J is TRBJ2-7, with D unresolved. The CDR3 consists of 13 residues. Trimming stripped 1 base from V and 2 bases from J, with 7 bases between. Germline V lookup: CDR1 SGHDT, CDR2 YYEEEE. Here the CDR3 reads CASSLSPAYEQYF. The CDR3 nucleotides read TGTGCCAGCAGCTTGTCTCCGGCCTACGAGCAGTACTTC. The full variable domain, rest sourced from reference TRBV5-6 and TRBJ2-7, is DAGVTQSPTHLIKTRGQQVTLRCSPKSGHDTVSWYQQALGQGPQFIFQYYEEEERQRGNFPDRFSGHQFPNYSSELNVNALLLGDSALYLCASSLSPAYEQYFGPGTRLTVT.

This sequence joins TRBV19 and TRBJ2-1, with 7 bases lining up with TRBD2. The CDR3 extends over 14 amino acids. V dropped 2 bases and J dropped 4; count of bases not matched to a gene: 2. Germline loops: CDR1 LNHDA, CDR2 SQIVND (reference sequence). CDR3 in amino acids: CASSILADYNEQFF. CDR3 nucleotide sequence: TGTGCCAGTAGTATACTAGCGGATTACAATGAGCAGTTCTTC.

The chain carries TRBV4-2 and TRBJ2-5; 8 nucleotides agree with TRBD1. The germline V gene encodes CDR1 LGHNA and CDR2 YNFKEQ. CDR3 length: 14 amino acids. J was trimmed by 4 bases and V by 6 bases; bases with no gene match: 7. This CDR3 reads CASSQGAMSETQYF. The CDR3 DNA reads TGTGCCAGCAGTCAGGGGGCGATGTCAGAGACCCAGTACTTC.

The chain recombines TRBV7-3 with TRBJ2-1; 7 bases fit TRBD2. With 5 bases clipped from V and 8 bases from J, the junction kept 12 bases outside the gene matches. This CDR3 region has 15 residues. Germline CDR1 reads SGHTA; CDR2 reads FQGTGA. The DNA for the CDR3 is TGTGCCAGCAGCCCCAGTGTTCGGGCGGGGGATGAGCAGTTCTTC. Translating it yields CASSPSVRAGDEQFF.

This clone was counted a few times. Here the CDR3 DNA reads TGTGCCAGCAGCGGACAGGGGGCTTGGGAGCAGTACTTC. It codes for CASSGQGAWEQYF. V is TRBV2 and J is TRBJ2-7, with 11 bases that match TRBD1. The CDR3 consists of 13 residues. J gave up 7 bases and V 6 bases, and 5 bases lay outside the gene matches. Germline V gene data show CDR1 as SNHLY and CDR2 as FYNNEI.

The rearrangement joins TRBV6-6 to TRBJ1-1; D is undetermined. V was trimmed by 0 bases and J by 3 bases, leaving 8 bases between them. The CDR3 consists of 14 residues. The germline V gene encodes CDR1 MNHNY and CDR2 SVGAGI (reference sequence). The CDR3 DNA follows: TGTGCCAGCAGTTACTCGATCGCGGACACTGAAGCTTTCTTT. It is translated as CASSYSIADTEAFF.

This chain joins TRBV19 and TRBJ2-3; 8 nucleotides agree with TRBD2. This CDR3 comprises 14 residues. The germline CDR1 and CDR2 sequences are LNHDA and SQIVND (reference sequence). With V trimmed by 7 bases and J by 6 bases, 9 bases remained unmatched. This CDR3 is CASKGTLAADTQYF. In DNA, the CDR3 is TGTGCCAGTAAGGGGACACTAGCGGCTGATACGCAGTATTTT. The variable domain in full, completed from reference TRBV19 and TRBJ2-3, reads DGGITQSPKYLFRKEGQNVTLSCEQNLNHDAMYWYRQDPGQGLRLIYYSQIVNDFQKGDIAEGYSVSREKKESFPLTVTSAQKNPTAFYLCASKGTLAADTQYFGPGTRLTVL.

This chain connects TRBV7-9 to TRBJ2-3; possibly TRBD2 for D (5 bases). The CDR3 is 15 residues long. Germline lookup yields CDR1 SEHNR and CDR2 FQNEAQ (reference sequence). V shed 1 base and J shed 1 base, with 9 bases lying between them. The CDR3 DNA sequence: TGTGCCAGCAGCTTAGGGGAGAGCCGCACAGATACGCAGTATTTT. It specifies CASSLGESRTDTQYF.

The rearrangement uses TRBV18 and TRBJ1-3; D remains ambiguous. The CDR3 sequence is 14 residues long. Trimming took off 3 bases at V and 4 bases at J, with 10 bases between the two ends. Looked up from germline, CDR1 is KGHSH and CDR2 is LQKENI. The CDR3 region is CASSPLQEGNTIYF. The CDR3 DNA follows: TGTGCCAGCTCACCCTTGCAGGAAGGAAACACCATATATTTT. The whole variable domain, remainder taken from reference TRBV18 and TRBJ1-3, is NAGVMQNPRHLVRRRGQEARLRCSPMKGHSHVYWYRQLPEEGLKFMVYLQKENIIDESGMPKERFSAEFPKEGPSILRIQQVVRGDSAAYFCASSPLQEGNTIYFGEGSWLTVV.

The chain is built from TRBV6-6 and TRBJ1-1, with unresolved D. Germline V gives CDR1 MNHNY, CDR2 SVGAGI (reference sequence). The V and J ends lost 2 bases and 4 bases respectively, with 11 bases between them. The CDR3 extends over 14 amino acids. CDR3 coding DNA: TGTGCCAGCAGTTACACTCGGGAGTTCACTGAAGCTTTCTTT. It codes for CASSYTREFTEAFF.

The chain recombines TRBV5-1 with TRBJ2-1; 9 nucleotides align to TRBD2. The V gene's germline CDR1 is SGHRS and CDR2 YFSETQ. V lost 3 bases and J lost 13; bases outside the gene matches: 8. The CDR3 spans 13 residues. CDR3 in DNA: TGCGCCAGCAGCTGGGGTTTTAGCGGGGGACAGTTCTTC. Amino acids: CASSWGFSGGQFF.

The chain is built from TRBV28 and TRBJ1-5; 10 bases align to TRBD1. Germline CDR1 MDHEN, CDR2 SYDVKM. This CDR3 spans 13 amino acids. The junction had 6 bases not matched to a gene; V was cut back by 10 bases and J by 6 bases. In DNA form, the CDR3 reads TGTGCCAACGGACAGGGGGTGACTCAGCCCCAGCATTTT. The encoded protein is CANGQGVTQPQHF.

The V gene is TRBV10-3, the J gene TRBJ1-2; no definite D call. Germline loops: CDR1 ENHRY, CDR2 SYGVKD. Trimming stripped 5 bases from V and 7 bases from J, with 11 bases between. The CDR3 totals 12 residues. The CDR3 nucleotides read TGTGCCATCAGTAGCGGGGAGGGTGGCTACACCTTC. It is translated as CAISSGEGGYTF.

This chain joins TRBV18 and TRBJ2-1; TRBD2 might be the D (6 bases). Germline values: CDR1 KGHSH, CDR2 LQKENI. V gave up 2 bases and J gave up 2 bases, with 10 bases separating them. The CDR3 extends over 15 amino acids. The CDR3 DNA reads TGTGCCAGCTCACCAAGCGGGCCACCCTACAATGAGCAGTTCTTC. It yields the protein CASSPSGPPYNEQFF.

The rearrangement joins TRBV20-1 to TRBJ2-1, with D possibly matching TRBD2 (5 bases). V shed 3 bases and J shed 10 bases, with 10 bases lying between them. Germline V gene sequence: CDR1 DFQATT, CDR2 SNEGSKA (reference sequence). The CDR3 has 11 residues. The CDR3 DNA follows: TGCAGTGCTAGTAGGACTGGAGAGCAGTTCTTC. Translation gives CSASRTGEQFF.

CDR3 in DNA: TGTGCCTGGAGCTCAGGGACAGGGGACACTGAAGCTTTCTTT. This encodes CAWSSGTGDTEAFF. This chain uses TRBV30 with TRBJ1-1; 10 bases line up with TRBD1. Germline CDR1 GTSNPN, CDR2 SVGIG (reference sequence). This CDR3 contains 14 residues. Germline trimming cut 3 bases from V and 3 bases from J; bases unmatched to any gene: 4.

The chain employs TRBV5-1 and TRBJ2-2, with TRBD2 matching over 11 bases. Germline lookup yields CDR1 SGHRS and CDR2 YFSETQ. The CDR3 covers 16 residues. J gave up 4 bases and V 2 bases, and 4 bases lay outside the gene matches. CDR3 region: CASSFTSGSVTGELFF. CDR3 DNA sequence: TGCGCCAGCAGCTTCACTAGCGGGAGCGTCACCGGGGAGCTGTTTTTT.

The rearrangement uses TRBV11-2 and TRBJ2-5, with D hard to call. The CDR3 covers 13 residues. V was shortened by 0 bases and J by 2 bases, with 4 bases between the two germline ends. Germline V gene data show CDR1 as SGHAT and CDR2 as FQNNGV. The CDR3: CASSLESQETQYF. In DNA, the CDR3 is TGTGCCAGCAGCTTAGAATCGCAAGAGACCCAGTACTTC. Full variable domain (outside the CDR3, taken from reference TRBV11-2 and TRBJ2-5): EAGVAQSPRYKIIEKRQSVAFWCNPISGHATLYWYQQILGQGPKLLIQFQNNGVVDDSQLPKDRFSAERLKGVDSTLKIQPAKLEDSAVYLCASSLESQETQYFGPGTRLLVL.

V is TRBV15 and J is TRBJ1-3, with TRBD1 as a possible D gene (6 bases). The V end was cut by 1 base, the J end by 4 bases, with 11 bases between. CDR3 size: 15 residues. CDR1 is LNHNV, CDR2 YYDKDF, per germline (reference sequence). The CDR3 spells CATSRAGTQGNTIYF. CDR3 in DNA: TGTGCCACCAGCAGAGCTGGGACACAGGGAAACACCATATATTTT.